This T cell receptor beta chain stems from a study of blood T cell repertoires in COVID-19. Study-level background: Donors in the United States, Italy and Spain gave samples during acute or convalescent COVID-19.

From germline, CDR1 is SSHAT and CDR2 FNYEAQ (reference sequence). This CDR3 spans 14 amino acids. The protocol was immunoSEQ multiplex PCR, while the TCRdb copy is restricted to in-frame clones and leaves out a portion. The sample holds some 120,000 clones; 90% are singletons and the top ten take roughly 4.5%. Comments on this clone: Relative to the germline gene, one junction end is altered; a read error may explain this.

Specimen: peripheral blood. The origin of this receptor is a man aged 55-75 years with COVID-19, enrolled during active disease. This chain joins TRBV7-7 and TRBJ2-5, with TRBD2 matching 8 bases. CDR3 sequence reads: CASSQPGLEETQYF. The CDR3, as DNA: TGTGCTAGCAGCCAACCGGGACTAGAAGAGACCCAGTACTTC.